The rows below give T cell receptor beta chains drawn from one sample of a study of technical replicates of blood from a few donors. Produced via immunoSEQ multiplex PCR; TCRdb's table is partial and in-frame only. The sample records roughly 14,000 clones, more than 75% being singletons. The source material was PBMCs. These receptors came from a human donor in good health. Both conserved end residues are part of each CDR3. The D gene is left open where the match is weak. Clone size appears in some rows only: once, few, many, or a class for an expanded clone.

>TRBJ2-1|TRBD2|-|TRBV10-2
CASRTGLAGVYNEQFF
TGCGCCAGCAGGACGGGACTAGCGGGGGTATACAATGAGCAGTTCTTC
>TRBJ2-5|-|few|TRBV27
CASSIIGETQYF
TGTGCCAGCAGCATCATCGGAGAGACCCAGTACTTC
>TRBJ1-5|-|-|TRBV6-5
CASSSDSQRYQPQHF
TGTGCCAGCAGCTCTGACAGCCAAAGGTATCAGCCCCAGCATTTT
>TRBJ2-1|-|once|TRBV27
CASSLWTEQFF
TGTGCCAGCAGTTTATGGACAGAGCAGTTCTTC
>TRBJ1-3|-|-|TRBV25-1
CASSDWGAGNTIYF
TGTGCCAGCAGTGATTGGGGAGCTGGAAACACCATATATTTT
>TRBJ2-3|TRBD2|-|TRBV10-3
CAISDGSGRAMNTQYF
TGTGCCATCAGTGACGGGAGCGGGAGGGCCATGAATACGCAGTATTTT
>TRBJ2-1|TRBD2|-|TRBV30
CAWSVRGRSNEQFF
TGTGCCTGGAGTGTCCGCGGGAGGAGTAATGAGCAGTTCTTC
>TRBJ2-5|-|-|TRBV19
CASSIDDSYQETQYF
TGTGCCAGTAGTATAGACGACAGCTACCAAGAGACCCAGTACTTC
>TRBJ1-1|-|-|TRBV7-8
CASSSGQNTEAFF
TGTGCCAGCAGCTCGGGACAGAACACTGAAGCTTTCTTT
>TRBJ2-7|-|-|TRBV2
CASSEALGVGYEQYF
TGTGCCAGCAGTGAAGCGCTAGGGGTTGGTTACGAGCAGTACTTC
>TRBJ2-1|-|-|TRBV6-5
CASSYLEQGGEQFF
TGTGCCAGCAGTTACTTAGAACAGGGTGGTGAGCAGTTCTTC
>TRBJ2-1|-|-|TRBV19
CASSIRGRAYIDEQFF
TGTGCCAGTAGTATAAGGGGGAGGGCCTATATCGATGAGCAGTTCTTC
>TRBJ2-3|-|-|TRBV6-6
CASGFSGSTDTQYF
TGTGCCAGCGGCTTTAGCGGAAGCACAGATACGCAGTATTTT
>TRBJ2-1|TRBD2|-|TRBV5-1
CASSYEAGTAQGQFF
TGCGCCAGCAGCTATGAAGCGGGAACAGCCCAGGGGCAGTTCTTC
>TRBJ2-5|-|-|TRBV7-9
CASSLAGAETQYF
TGTGCCAGCAGCTTAGCAGGGGCCGAGACCCAGTACTTC
>TRBJ2-7|TRBD2|-|TRBV7-9
CASTLALAGDGQQYF
TGTGCCAGCACTCTAGCCCTAGCGGGAGATGGACAGCAGTACTTC
>TRBJ2-7|TRBD1|-|TRBV28
CASSLLYARGKQTYEQYF
TGTGCCAGCAGCCTTCTCTATGCCAGGGGGAAACAAACCTACGAGCAGTACTTC
>TRBJ2-1|TRBD2|-|TRBV7-3
CASSLSPEISGSFYNEQFF
TGTGCCAGCAGCTTAAGCCCGGAGATTAGCGGGAGTTTCTACAATGAGCAGTTCTTC
>TRBJ2-3|TRBD2|-|TRBV6-1
CASSGGSNTDTQYF
TGTGCCAGCAGTGGCGGGAGTAACACAGATACGCAGTATTTT
>TRBJ1-5|-|-|TRBV10-3
CAISKQELNQPQHF
TGTGCCATCAGCAAACAGGAACTCAATCAGCCCCAGCATTTT
>TRBJ2-7|TRBD1|-|TRBV29-1
CSVLTPVTGTGGRYSYEQYF
TGCAGCGTTTTGACCCCAGTTACCGGGACAGGGGGCCGTTACTCGTACGAGCAGTACTTC
>TRBJ1-1|-|-|TRBV7-9
CASSDVGPGVSEAFF
TGTGCCAGCAGCGACGTGGGGCCGGGGGTCTCTGAAGCTTTCTTT
>TRBJ2-7|TRBD2|-|TRBV6-5
CASSYLLSGSEQYF
TGTGCCAGCAGTTACCTCCTTAGCGGGAGCGAGCAGTACTTC
>TRBJ1-1|-|few|TRBV6-6
CASSVRGGGTEAFF
TGTGCCAGCAGTGTCCGGGGAGGGGGGACTGAAGCTTTCTTT
>TRBJ1-1|TRBD1|-|TRBV5-4
CASSAGTGRGTEAFF
TGTGCCAGCAGCGCGGGGACAGGAAGAGGGACTGAAGCTTTCTTT
>TRBJ1-3|-|-|TRBV18
CASSPPGAENTIYF
TGTGCCAGCTCACCACCAGGAGCGGAAAACACCATATATTTT
>TRBJ2-2|-|few|TRBV7-3
CASSLTLHTGELFF
TGTGCCAGCAGCTTAACCCTACACACCGGGGAGCTGTTTTTT
>TRBJ2-2|TRBD1|-|TRBV4-1
CASTLDRAAGELFF
TGCGCCAGCACCCTCGACAGGGCGGCCGGGGAGCTGTTTTTT
>TRBJ1-1|-|-|TRBV2
CASSDPGLNTEAFF
TGTGCCAGCAGTGATCCAGGTCTGAACACTGAAGCTTTCTTT
>TRBJ2-7|TRBD2|-|TRBV7-9
CASSTGLAGGVYEQYF
TGTGCCAGCAGCACCGGACTAGCGGGAGGGGTCTACGAGCAGTACTTC
>TRBJ2-1|TRBD2|-|TRBV5-1
CASSPSTIAGGASSYNEQFF
TGCGCCAGCAGCCCCTCAACCATAGCGGGAGGTGCTAGCTCCTACAATGAGCAGTTCTTC
>TRBJ1-1|-|few|TRBV5-1
CASSIDIENTEAFF
TGCGCCAGCTCGATCGACATTGAGAACACTGAAGCTTTCTTT
>TRBJ2-7|-|-|TRBV7-9
CASSPGETTYEQYF
TGTGCCAGCAGCCCGGGGGAGACTACCTACGAGCAGTACTTC
>TRBJ2-5|TRBD2|-|TRBV20-1
CSLAGEETQYF
TGCAGTCTAGCGGGCGAAGAGACCCAGTACTTC
>TRBJ1-4|-|-|TRBV5-1
CASRPAANEKLFF
TGCGCCAGCCGCCCGGCGGCTAATGAAAAACTGTTTTTT
>TRBJ2-3|TRBD2|-|TRBV10-2
CAAKTSGTDTQYF
TGCGCCGCGAAGACTAGCGGCACAGATACGCAGTATTTT
>TRBJ2-1|-|-|TRBV2
CASSQDRYNEQFF
TGTGCCAGCAGCCAGGACAGATACAATGAGCAGTTCTTC
>TRBJ1-4|TRBD1|-|TRBV14
CASSRWDRGDEKLFF
TGTGCCAGCAGCCGATGGGACAGGGGAGATGAAAAACTGTTTTTT
>TRBJ2-4|-|-|TRBV4-2
CASSQRTRDIQYF
TGTGCCAGCAGCCAACGAACCCGCGACATTCAGTACTTC
>TRBJ1-1|-|-|TRBV5-1
CASSLGQGSEAFF
TGCGCCAGCAGCTTAGGGCAGGGATCGGAAGCTTTCTTT